Reported below is one TCR beta chain. Per the study methods: Amplified reference gene primers provided the basis for estimating nucleated cell counts. Sequencing was performed with immunoSEQ multiplex PCR; in TCRdb, only in-frame clones are kept and a portion is missing. Clone size and the V and J calls come from that table; the DNA yielded D and trimming. This table holds fewer than 250,000 clones, about 88% found once. CDR1 SGHTS and CDR2 YDEGEE come from the germline V gene. V was cut by 0 bases and J by 1 base, with 5 bases left in between. This CDR3 region has 13 residues. This record belongs to a study of blood T cell repertoires in COVID-19. Study at large: Donors in the United States, Italy and Spain gave samples during acute or convalescent COVID-19. In each case, the material was cDNA or gDNA derived from T cells, B-cell-depleted T cells, or PBMCs.

The chain is built from TRBV5-8 and TRBJ2-7; no clear D. What was sequenced was peripheral blood. This clonotype originated in a man aged 35 to 55 with acute or convalescent COVID-19. The CDR3 here is CASSLAGSYEQYF. The DNA of the CDR3 is TGTGCCAGCAGCTTGGCAGGATCCTACGAGCAGTACTTC.